The clone carrying this T cell receptor (beta chain) has at least ten counts. Antigen unknown. This record comes from a study of T cell repertoires in cytomegalovirus infection. Study information: Evidence of both CMV infection and a matching HLA type came from public TCR beta signatures. Study-level findings and limits: Carriage of CMV together with the relevant HLA was identifiable through cumulative public TCR beta family frequency. Dominating the ex vivo response were HLA-C-restricted CMV-specific TCR beta clonotypes.

From the reads, TCRdb called clonotypes with MiXCR, one entry per CDR3 protein. The table includes almost 500,000 distinct CDR3 sequences, about 11% detected once. The CDR3 length is 14 residues. Germline V gene lookup returns CDR1 MNHEY and CDR2 SMNVEV (reference sequence). Trimming removed 5 bases from V and 10 bases from J, with 17 bases in between. Sample: PBMCs. This rearrangement joins TRBV27 to TRBJ1-4; D is unresolved. The receptor was isolated from a human donor in good health (CMV status not recorded). Some clones in this sample may be carry-over from other donors' samples. CDR3 protein: CASSLGWPAGKLFF. The CDR3 DNA reads TGTGCCAGCAGTCTAGGGTGGCCCGCGGGAAAACTGTTTTTT.